A single sample gave rise to the 5 T cell receptor beta chains below, sequenced in a study of glioma-infiltrating T cells. TCR alpha and beta CDR3 regions were amplified from RNA using iRepertoire nested multiplex PCR. TCRdb independently ran MiXCR on the multiplex PCR reads; one entry per CDR3 protein. Among roughly 100,000 distinct CDR3 sequences, around 30% were seen once, and the ten largest hold 44%. Sequencing was done on a sample of glioma tissue, nonneoplastic brain tissue, or PBMCs (not recorded which). The receptor source for this set is a human donor with low-grade glioma or glioblastoma, undergoing nonglioma brain surgery, or in good health (not recorded which).

This clonotype was counted many times. This sequence joins TRBV7-2 and TRBJ2-4; TRBD1 matches at 9 bases. The CDR3 is 14 amino acids. In germline, CDR1 is SGHTA, CDR2 FQGNSA. J gave up 5 bases and V 4 bases, and 3 bases lay outside the gene matches. The CDR3 loop is CASSWTGVQNIQYF. CDR3 DNA sequence: TGTGCCAGCAGCTGGACAGGGGTGCAAAACATTCAGTACTTC.

This clonotype appeared many times. This sequence joins TRBV27 and TRBJ2-7; TRBD1 matches 9 bases. CDR1 is MNHEY and CDR2 is SMNVEV in the germline V gene (reference sequence). J lost 7 bases, V lost 5 bases, and 18 bases had no gene match. This CDR3 spans 17 amino acids. CDR3 sequence (DNA): TGTGCCAGCAGTCCAAATTCCGGGACAGGGAGATTTGGTGAGCAGTACTTC. It translates to CASSPNSGTGRFGEQYF.

The CDR3 coding sequence is TGTGCCAGCAGTTTATTAGGCGGGGTCGGAAACACCATATATTTT. This translates into CASSLLGGVGNTIYF. This sequence joins TRBV12-3 or TRBV12-4 and TRBJ1-3; unclear D gene. Trimming shortened V by 2 bases and J by 4 bases, and 12 bases separated the two germline ends. This CDR3 contains 15 residues.

The sample holds many counts of this clonotype. The rearrangement links TRBV7-2 to TRBJ2-3, with D perhaps assigned TRBD1 or TRBD2 (6 bases each). CDR1 and CDR2 (germline): SGHTA, FQGNSA. This CDR3 spans 17 amino acids. Trimming cost V 0 bases and J 1 base, with 14 bases left between them. The CDR3 reads CASSLAPNGGGTDTQYF. The CDR3 region has the DNA TGTGCCAGCAGCTTAGCGCCTAACGGGGGCGGCACAGATACGCAGTATTTT.

This clonotype has more than one count but fewer than ten. The chain links TRBV2 to TRBJ2-2; TRBD1 matches 8 bases. Trimming took 6 bases from V and 7 from J; bases not matched to a gene: 7. CDR1 and CDR2 from the germline V gene are SNHLY and FYNNEI. The CDR3 covers 14 residues. In nucleotides, the CDR3 is TGTGCCAGCAGCGCGACAGGGGTCGTCGGGGAGCTGTTTTTT. Its protein product is CASSATGVVGELFF.